This T cell receptor beta chain was retrieved from a study of blood T cells in healthy people across ages. Whole-study results and caveats: Samples with more naive T cells showed higher observed beta diversity.

Germline V gene lookup returns CDR1 LNHNV and CDR2 YYDKDF (reference sequence). This CDR3 has 18 amino acids. Trimming took off 4 bases at V and 1 base at J, with 20 bases between the two ends. Combining a sample-barcoded 5' primer with a J-beta primer mix, a second PCR ran for about 7 to 11 cycles. TCRdb used MiXCR to reprocess the 5' RACE reads, holding one entry per CDR3 protein. The sample yields some 1.4 million distinct CDR3 sequences, 40% to 50% seen once. Each sample had at least 6 million PBMCs isolated. Only a few counts were recorded for this clonotype. The antigen remains unidentified. The rearrangement joins TRBV15 to TRBJ2-4; no reliable D call. This receptor was taken from a woman younger than 35 in good health. Specimen: blood. Here the CDR3 DNA reads TGTGCCACCAGCATATCCTCACGAGAACTTATGGCCAAAAACATTCAGTACTTC. Its protein product is CATSISSRELMAKNIQYF.